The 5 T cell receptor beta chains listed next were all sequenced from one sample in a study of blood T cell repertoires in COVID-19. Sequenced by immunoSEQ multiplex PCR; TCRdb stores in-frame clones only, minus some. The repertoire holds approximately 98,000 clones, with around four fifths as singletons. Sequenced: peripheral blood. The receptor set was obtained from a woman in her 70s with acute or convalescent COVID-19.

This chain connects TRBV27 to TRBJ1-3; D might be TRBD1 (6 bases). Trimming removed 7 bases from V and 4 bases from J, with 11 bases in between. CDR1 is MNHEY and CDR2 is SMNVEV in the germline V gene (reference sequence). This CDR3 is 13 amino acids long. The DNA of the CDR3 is TGTGCCAGCAAACGGACAGTGGGAAACACCATATATTTT. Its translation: CASKRTVGNTIYF.

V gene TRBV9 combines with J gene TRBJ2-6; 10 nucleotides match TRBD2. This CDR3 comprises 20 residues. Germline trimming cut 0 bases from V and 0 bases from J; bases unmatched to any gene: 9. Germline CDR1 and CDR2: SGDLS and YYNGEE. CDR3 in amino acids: CASSVARLAGAGSGANVLTF. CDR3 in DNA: TGTGCCAGCAGCGTAGCTCGGCTAGCGGGGGCAGGCTCTGGGGCCAACGTCCTGACTTTC.

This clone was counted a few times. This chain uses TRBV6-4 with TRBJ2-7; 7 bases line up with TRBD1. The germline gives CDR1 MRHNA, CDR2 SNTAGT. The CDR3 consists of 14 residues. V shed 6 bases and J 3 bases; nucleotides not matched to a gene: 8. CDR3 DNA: TGTGCCAGCAGCCCAACCCCAGGGGGCTACGAGCAGTACTTC. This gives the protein CASSPTPGGYEQYF.

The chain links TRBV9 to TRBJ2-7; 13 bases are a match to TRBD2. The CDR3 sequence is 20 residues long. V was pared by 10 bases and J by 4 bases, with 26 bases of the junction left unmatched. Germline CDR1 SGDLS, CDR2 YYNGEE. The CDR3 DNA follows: TGTGCCTGCTGGATTCATCCCGGACTAGCGGGAGAAGGTAGCGTTTACGAGCAGTACTTC. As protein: CACWIHPGLAGEGSVYEQYF.

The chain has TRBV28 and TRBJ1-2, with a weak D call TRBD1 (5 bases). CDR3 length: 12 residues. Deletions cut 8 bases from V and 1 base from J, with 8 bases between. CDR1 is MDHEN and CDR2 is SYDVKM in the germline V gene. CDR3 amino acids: CASLDINYGYTF. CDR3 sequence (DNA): TGTGCCAGCCTGGACATTAACTATGGCTACACCTTC.